The 16 T cell receptor beta chains given below trace back to one sample, sequenced in a study of blood T cell repertoires in COVID-19. TCRdb's copy holds only in-frame clones and misses some; the assay was immunoSEQ multiplex PCR. The sample lists over 75,000 clones, about 88% occurring once. Sequenced input: peripheral blood. All receptors derive from an elderly woman with acute or convalescent COVID-19.

The chain has TRBV5-4 and TRBJ2-1, with 8 bases fitting TRBD1. Losses at the gene ends were 4 bases for V and 6 bases for J; bases not matched to a gene: 3. The CDR3 extends over 13 amino acids. CDR1 and CDR2 (germline): SGHNT, YYREEE (reference sequence). CDR3 in DNA: TGTGCCAGCAGCAGGACAGGGAGCAATGAGCAGTTCTTC. Protein sequence: CASSRTGSNEQFF. Using reference TRBV5-4 and TRBJ2-1 for the parts outside the CDR3, the full variable domain is ETGVTQSPTHLIKTRGQQVTLRCSSQSGHNTVSWYQQALGQGPQFIFQYYREEENGRGNFPPRFSGLQFPNYSSELNVNALELDDSALYLCASSRTGSNEQFFGPGTRLTVL.

V is TRBV27 and J is TRBJ2-1; 8 bases are shared with TRBD1. The length of the CDR3 is 14 residues. The V segment lost 9 bases and the J segment 5 bases; nucleotides outside the gene matches: 9. CDR1 is MNHEY, CDR2 SMNVEV, per germline (reference sequence). The CDR3 sequence: CASKPGQANNEQFF. In DNA, the CDR3 is TGTGCCAGTAAGCCGGGACAGGCCAACAATGAGCAGTTCTTC.

This chain connects TRBV6-1 to TRBJ2-5, with D maybe TRBD2 (6 bases). Germline lookup yields CDR1 MNHNS and CDR2 SASEGT. CDR3 length equals 15 residues. The V end lost 0 bases, the J end lost 4 bases, and 12 bases lay between the germline ends. The CDR3 sequence: CASSEAKGGGETQYF. The CDR3 DNA follows: TGTGCCAGCAGTGAAGCGAAGGGAGGAGGAGAGACCCAGTACTTC.

This rearrangement joins TRBV7-2 to TRBJ1-2; D unclear. The germline CDR1 and CDR2 sequences are SGHTA and FQGNSA. This CDR3 comprises 15 residues. The V end lost 1 base, the J end lost 6 bases, and 15 bases lay between the germline ends. In nucleotides, the CDR3 is TGTGCCAGCAGCTTAGTTTTAAGAGGGAGTGATGGCTACACCTTC. It translates to CASSLVLRGSDGYTF.

The chain carries TRBV24-1 and TRBJ2-1; the D gene is possibly TRBD1 (6 bases). Trimming took 4 bases from V and 9 from J, leaving 18 bases between them. The CDR3 length is 15 residues. The V gene's germline CDR1 is KGHDR and CDR2 SFDVKD. This CDR3 is CATSDPTGGEVEQFF. In nucleotides, the CDR3 is TGTGCCACCAGTGACCCTACTGGGGGCGAGGTTGAGCAGTTCTTC.

V usage is TRBV6-6 and J usage is TRBJ2-3; D unresolved. CDR3 length: 14 residues. Germline V gene lookup returns CDR1 MNHNY and CDR2 SVGAGI (reference sequence). The V gene lost 3 bases and the J gene lost 2 bases, with 9 bases spanning the gap. CDR3 loop: CASSYGPATDTQYF. CDR3 in DNA: TGTGCCAGCAGTTATGGGCCCGCCACAGATACGCAGTATTTT.

The CDR3 sequence: CAISESGGESPLHF. The CDR3 nucleotides read TGTGCCATCAGTGAGTCCGGGGGAGAATCACCCCTCCACTTT. V gene TRBV10-3 combines with J gene TRBJ1-6; possible D gene TRBD1, 5 bases. In germline, CDR1 is ENHRY, CDR2 SYGVKD. Trimming removed 0 bases at V and 10 bases at J, with 10 bases between. The CDR3 contains 14 residues.

This chain joins TRBV19 and TRBJ2-3; 10 bases align to TRBD1. This CDR3 has 15 residues. The junction had 6 bases not matched to a gene; V was cut back by 6 bases and J by 3 bases. Germline V CDR1 and CDR2: LNHDA, SQIVND (reference sequence). CDR3: CASSNRDRGTDTQYF. The CDR3 DNA follows: TGTGCCAGTAGCAACCGGGACAGGGGAACAGATACGCAGTATTTT.

V gene TRBV7-2 combines with J gene TRBJ1-5; 7 positions agree with TRBD1. Germline loops: CDR1 SGHTA, CDR2 FQGNSA. V shed 6 bases and J 9 bases; nucleotides not matched to a gene: 11. CDR3 length equals 14 residues. The CDR3: CASSPQGGPGPQHF. For the CDR3, the DNA is TGTGCCAGCAGTCCCCAGGGGGGTCCAGGGCCCCAGCATTTT.

V usage is TRBV23-1 and J usage is TRBJ1-2, with D tentatively TRBD1 (6 bases). TRBV23-1 is designated an ORF whose function remains uncertain. The CDR3 has 12 amino acids. V was cut by 5 bases and J by 9 bases, with 13 bases left in between. CDR3 sequence reads: CASSGRGFRYTF. The CDR3 DNA sequence: TGCGCCAGCAGTGGCAGGGGTTTTCGCTACACCTTC.

The gene calls are TRBV6-5 and TRBJ1-1, with D tentatively TRBD1 (5 bases). Trimming cost V 8 bases and J 3 bases, with 19 bases left between them. The CDR3 is 15 amino acids. Germline CDR1 MNHEY, CDR2 SVGAGI. The CDR3 reads CASFTPRGDYTEAFF. Here the CDR3 DNA reads TGTGCCAGCTTTACTCCCCGGGGGGACTACACTGAAGCTTTCTTT.

The chain employs TRBV2 and TRBJ2-1, with TRBD1 as a possible D gene (7 bases). Deletions cut 6 bases from V and 6 bases from J, with 12 bases between. The CDR3 covers 13 residues. Per germline, CDR1 SNHLY and CDR2 FYNNEI. The CDR3 bases are TGTGCCAGCAGGCGGGACAGCAGCAATGAGCAGTTCTTC. Its protein is CASRRDSSNEQFF.

The V call is TRBV27, the J call TRBJ1-6, with D uncertain. V was shortened by 4 bases and J by 0 bases, with 7 bases between the two germline ends. The CDR3 has 15 amino acids. Germline loops: CDR1 MNHEY, CDR2 SMNVEV (reference sequence). The CDR3 sequence is CASSSSGSYNSPLHF. The DNA for the CDR3 is TGTGCCAGCAGTTCCTCCGGCTCCTATAATTCACCCCTCCACTTT.

The chain uses TRBV6-5 and TRBJ1-2; D gene ambiguous. V lost 10 bases and J 7 bases, leaving 16 bases between the germline ends. Germline loops: CDR1 MNHEY, CDR2 SVGAGI. This CDR3 spans 12 amino acids. In DNA form, the CDR3 reads TGTGCCACCGTGCGTTGGGGAGCTGGCTACACCTTC. Translating it yields CATVRWGAGYTF.

This clone was found a few times. This chain joins TRBV7-9 and TRBJ1-2; tentatively, D is TRBD1 (5 bases). The CDR3 loop spans 14 amino acids. V shed 6 bases and J shed 4 bases, with 15 bases lying between them. CDR1 and CDR2 from the germline V gene are SEHNR and FQNEAQ (reference sequence). CDR3: CASSSREGIYGYTF. The CDR3 coding sequence is TGTGCCAGCAGTTCCCGGGAGGGGATCTATGGCTACACCTTC.

The J gene is TRBJ1-1, the V gene TRBV27; 8 bases line up with TRBD1. This CDR3 is 15 amino acids long. The germline CDR1 and CDR2 sequences are MNHEY and SMNVEV (reference sequence). With V trimmed by 2 bases and J by 4 bases, 6 bases remained unmatched. The CDR3, as DNA: TGTGCCAGCAGTTTAAGCAGGGGGCATAGCACTGAAGCTTTCTTT. It translates to CASSLSRGHSTEAFF.